These 30 T cell receptor beta chains came from one sample sequenced in a study of blood T cell repertoires in COVID-19 (dated by TCRdb to about 2020). Library method: the immunoSEQ multiplex PCR assay. TCRdb took over this immuneACCESS table, retaining in-frame rearrangements with V and J assigned. Such tables are incomplete; in checked studies, under half of the missing clones stem from an unresolved V gene, and the remainder is unexplained. The sample records 120,000 to 150,000 clones, roughly nine tenths of which are singletons. The ten largest clones capture under 3% of the sample. Sequencing was performed on peripheral blood. The receptor source for this set is a human donor with COVID-19, enrolled during active disease. The donor label of this sample is uncertain.

V and J are TRBV28 and TRBJ2-5, with TRBD2 identical over 7 bases. CDR3 length: 13 residues. Trimming cost V 6 bases and J 2 bases; bases outside gene matches: 3. The germline V gene encodes CDR1 MDHEN and CDR2 SYDVKM. CDR3 nucleotides: TGTGCCAGCAGGTTGGGGGGGCAAGAGACCCAGTACTTC. Translation: CASRLGGQETQYF.

The chain combines TRBV10-1 with TRBJ2-7; D perhaps matches TRBD2 (5 bases). Per germline, CDR1 WNHNN and CDR2 SYGVQD (reference sequence). Trimming left V 2 bases short and J 2 bases short, with 7 bases between. The CDR3 totals 13 residues. The chain's CDR3 is CASSERGAYEQYF. CDR3 bases: TGCGCCAGCAGTGAGCGGGGAGCCTACGAGCAGTACTTC.

This clone was seen only once. This chain links TRBV5-6 with TRBJ2-6; D is possibly TRBD2 (5 bases). Trimming cost V 0 bases and J 1 base, with 8 bases left between them. The germline V gene has CDR1 SGHDT and CDR2 YYEEEE. This CDR3 has 16 residues. CDR3 residues: CASSLGPGSGANVLTF. The CDR3 nucleotides read TGTGCCAGCAGCTTGGGGCCGGGGTCTGGGGCCAACGTCCTGACTTTC.

The CDR3 DNA follows: TGCGCCAGCAGCTCCGGACATCAGGGGTATGGCTACACCTTC. Protein product: CASSSGHQGYGYTF. The chain couples TRBV4-1 to TRBJ1-2, with TRBD1 as a possible D gene (6 bases). CDR3 length equals 14 residues. With 5 bases removed from V and 5 bases from J, the gap between germline ends came to 15 bases. The germline V gene has CDR1 MGHRA and CDR2 YSYEKL.

The V gene is TRBV21-1, the J gene TRBJ2-7; TRBD2 reflects the table's D call only, with no check against the DNA. TRBV21-1 corresponds to a pseudogene. This CDR3 has 16 amino acids. DNA for the CDR3: TGTGCCAGCAGCAAATTTCAAAGGCGGGGGAACTACGAGCAGTACTTC. Its protein product is CASSKFQRRGNYEQYF.

The chain has TRBV10-3 and TRBJ1-1, with a tentative D call TRBD1 (5 bases). CDR1 is ENHRY, CDR2 SYGVKD, per germline. This CDR3 is built from 15 residues. The V end was cut by 5 bases, the J end by 4 bases, with 17 bases between. For the CDR3, the DNA is TGTGCCATCAGTACCACGATAGGGGAGGGCACTGAAGCTTTCTTT. It translates to CAISTTIGEGTEAFF.

The V gene is TRBV2, the J gene TRBJ1-5; the D is unclear. CDR1 is SNHLY, CDR2 FYNNEI, per germline. Trimming stripped 7 bases from V and 3 bases from J, with 10 bases between. The CDR3 loop spans 13 amino acids. The CDR3 loop reads CASIRDNNQPQHF. CDR3 nucleotide sequence: TGTGCCAGCATCCGGGATAACAATCAGCCCCAGCATTTT.

The chain combines TRBV5-6 with TRBJ1-4, with 8 bases that match TRBD1. Trimming took 1 base from V and 13 from J; bases not matched to a gene: 3. This CDR3 has 12 amino acids. Germline CDR1 and CDR2: SGHDT and YYEEEE. The CDR3 bases are TGTGCCAGCAGCTTGCGTGGACAGGGACTGTTTTTT. Its translation is CASSLRGQGLFF.

The V call is TRBV7-2, the J call TRBJ1-6, with 8 bases fitting TRBD1. The CDR3 has 15 amino acids. Trimming cost V 5 bases and J 9 bases; bases outside gene matches: 9. Germline loops: CDR1 SGHTA, CDR2 FQGNSA. CDR3 coding DNA: TGTGCCAGCAGCGCATACCAGGGGGCAGGTTCACCCCTCCACTTT. It yields the protein CASSAYQGAGSPLHF.

This clone was counted once. The chain recombines TRBV28 with TRBJ1-5; TRBD1 might be the D (5 bases). Trimming pared 7 bases from V and 2 bases from J, leaving 15 bases between. Germline CDR1 reads MDHEN; CDR2 reads SYDVKM. This CDR3 contains 15 residues. The CDR3 DNA is TGTGCCAGCACCCTAGGGGCTGTGGGCAATCAGCCCCAGCATTTT. This encodes CASTLGAVGNQPQHF.

V usage is TRBV11-1 and J usage is TRBJ1-5; TRBD1 aligns across 10 bases. The trim removed 5 bases at V and 7 bases at J, leaving 5 bases unmatched. The CDR3 has 14 residues. Germline V CDR1 and CDR2: SGHAT, FQDESV (reference sequence). This chain's CDR3 is CASSTGTGEQPQHF. For the CDR3, the DNA is TGTGCCAGCAGCACCGGGACAGGGGAACAGCCCCAGCATTTT.

The V call is TRBV9, the J call TRBJ2-2; D remains ambiguous. V dropped 0 bases and J dropped 2 bases, with 20 bases sitting between them. Germline V gives CDR1 SGDLS, CDR2 YYNGEE. This CDR3 has 19 amino acids. CDR3 sequence: CASSVVSRIQPRNTGELFF. The CDR3, as DNA: TGTGCCAGCAGCGTAGTTTCACGGATACAACCTAGAAACACCGGGGAGCTGTTTTTT.

This rearrangement joins TRBV5-1 to TRBJ2-3; TRBD2 matches 9 bases. This CDR3 is 15 amino acids long. V lost 0 bases, J lost 4 bases, and 3 bases stayed unmatched. Germline CDR1 reads SGHRS; CDR2 reads YFSETQ. The DNA of the CDR3 is TGCGCCAGCAGCTTGGTCGCGGGAGGGCCAGATACGCAGTATTTT. Protein product: CASSLVAGGPDTQYF.

This clone has just a few counts. The chain employs TRBV25-1 and TRBJ1-5, with TRBD1 matching 9 bases. CDR1 is MGHDK and CDR2 is SYGVNS in the germline V gene. This CDR3 is 15 amino acids long. V trimming: 4 bases; J trimming: 4 bases; junction bases outside the gene matches: 5. The CDR3 coding sequence is TGTGCCAGCAGTGCCCCCGGGACAGGGAATCAGCCCCAGCATTTT. It encodes CASSAPGTGNQPQHF. The full variable domain, in which reference TRBV25-1 and TRBJ1-5 provide the parts outside the CDR3, is EADIYQTPRYLVIGTGKKITLECSQTMGHDKMYWYQQDPGMELHLIHYSYGVNSTEKGDLSSESTVSRIRTEHFPLTLESARPSHTSQYLCASSAPGTGNQPQHFGDGTRLSIL.

This chain uses TRBV9 with TRBJ1-2; D may be TRBD1 (6 bases). There are 14 residues in the CDR3. CDR1 is SGDLS and CDR2 is YYNGEE in the germline V gene. V was cut by 3 bases and J by 8 bases, with 17 bases left in between. The DNA for the CDR3 is TGTGCCAGCAGCGAAAACAGGGCTTCCTGGGGCTACACCTTC. This codes for CASSENRASWGYTF.

CDR3: CASTGGATNEKLFF. The CDR3 nucleotides read TGTGCCAGTACCGGCGGAGCAACTAATGAAAAACTGTTTTTT. The chain couples TRBV19 to TRBJ1-4; D call uncertain. CDR1 and CDR2 from the germline V gene are LNHDA and SQIVND (reference sequence). Trimming cost V 7 bases and J 0 bases, with 9 bases left between them. The CDR3 length is 14 residues.

The rearrangement joins TRBV7-9 to TRBJ2-6, with 7 bases matching TRBD2. This CDR3 region has 17 residues. After removal of 5 bases from V and 2 bases from J, the junction contained 9 bases not matched to a gene. Germline CDR1 is SEHNR and CDR2 is FQNEAQ (reference sequence). The CDR3 region has the DNA TGTGCCAGCAGCCCCCTATGGGGAGGGCCTGGGGCCAACGTCCTGACTTTC. This codes for CASSPLWGGPGANVLTF.

This chain uses TRBV4-2 with TRBJ2-5; 9 nucleotides align to TRBD1. The CDR3 extends over 15 amino acids. J was trimmed by 5 bases and V by 2 bases; bases with no gene match: 6. Germline V gene sequence: CDR1 LGHNA, CDR2 YNFKEQ. The CDR3 loop is CASSQPGQGSETQYF. In nucleotides, the CDR3 is TGTGCCAGCAGCCAACCCGGACAGGGGTCGGAGACCCAGTACTTC.

The chain links TRBV4-1 to TRBJ1-5; 7 bases map to TRBD1. This CDR3 has 14 residues. The germline V gene has CDR1 MGHRA and CDR2 YSYEKL. With 6 bases clipped from V and 7 bases from J, the junction kept 9 bases outside the gene matches. The CDR3 spells CASSRQGAGQPQHF. Written as DNA, the CDR3 is TGCGCCAGCAGTCGACAGGGAGCAGGGCAGCCCCAGCATTTT.

The chain has TRBV3-1 (or the pseudogene TRBV3-2) and TRBJ1-6; D may be TRBD1 (6 bases). The CDR3 has 14 residues. The V and J ends lost 4 bases and 14 bases respectively, with 18 bases between them. Per the germline V gene, CDR1 is LGHDT and CDR2 is YNNKEL (reference sequence). The CDR3 loop reads CASSPNTGSWTLHF. The CDR3, as DNA: TGTGCCAGCAGCCCGAACACAGGGAGTTGGACCCTCCACTTT.

V and J are TRBV2 and TRBJ2-3; the match to TRBD2 covers 8 bases. This CDR3 spans 14 amino acids. The ends lost 5 bases at V and 1 base at J; junction bases unmatched: 2. The germline CDR1 and CDR2 sequences are SNHLY and FYNNEI. Written as DNA, the CDR3 is TGTGCCAGCAGTCGGGGGGGAGGCACAGATACGCAGTATTTT. Translation: CASSRGGGTDTQYF.

The CDR3 loop is CASSQAGQGPNEKLFF. CDR3 nucleotide sequence: TGTGCCAGCAGCCAAGCCGGACAGGGACCGAATGAAAAACTGTTTTTT. The chain couples TRBV4-2 to TRBJ1-4; 8 bases fit TRBD1. J was trimmed by 5 bases and V by 1 base; bases with no gene match: 6. The CDR3 spans 16 residues. The germline V gene encodes CDR1 LGHNA and CDR2 YNFKEQ.

This chain links TRBV19 with TRBJ1-1; unclear D gene. V was pared by 1 base and J by 2 bases, with 20 bases between. This CDR3 has 18 amino acids. Per the germline V gene, CDR1 is LNHDA and CDR2 is SQIVND (reference sequence). Here the CDR3 reads CASSIVEGYDTTNTEAFF. The CDR3 nucleotides are TGTGCCAGTAGTATAGTGGAGGGTTACGATACTACTAACACTGAAGCTTTCTTT.

J is TRBJ1-4 and V is TRBV7-6; TRBD1 agrees at 7 bases. Germline CDR1 reads SGHVS; CDR2 reads FNYEAQ. The CDR3 length is 16 residues. The junction had 8 bases not matched to a gene; V was cut back by 4 bases and J by 3 bases. The CDR3 nucleotides read TGTGCCAGCAGCTCTACTAGACAGGGCTCTAATGAAAAACTGTTTTTT. Protein product: CASSSTRQGSNEKLFF.

The chain employs TRBV9 and TRBJ1-4; possibly TRBD1 for D (6 bases). From germline, CDR1 is SGDLS and CDR2 YYNGEE. This CDR3 has 15 residues. The V end was cut by 0 bases, the J end by 8 bases, with 14 bases between. CDR3 nucleotide sequence: TGTGCCAGCAGCGTAGCCGCAGGGGAGTGGGAAAAACTGTTTTTT. It translates to CASSVAAGEWEKLFF. The whole variable domain, filled in from reference TRBV9 and TRBJ1-4, reads DSGVTQTPKHLITATGQRVTLRCSPRSGDLSVYWYQQSLDQGLQFLIQYYNGEERAKGNILERFSAQQFPDLHSELNLSSLELGDSALYFCASSVAAGEWEKLFFGSGTQLSVL.

The rearrangement joins TRBV18 to TRBJ1-3, with TRBD1 as a possible D gene (6 bases). The length of the CDR3 is 16 residues. V was trimmed by 4 bases and J by 0 bases, leaving 13 bases between them. Per the germline V gene, CDR1 is KGHSH and CDR2 is LQKENI. CDR3: CASSLRDRISGNTIYF. For the CDR3, the DNA is TGTGCCAGCTCACTACGCGACAGGATCTCTGGAAACACCATATATTTT.

V and J are TRBV5-1 and TRBJ2-1; 12 bases agree with TRBD2. Unmatched junction bases numbered 6, after V lost 3 bases and J lost 8 bases. Germline CDR1 is SGHRS and CDR2 is YFSETQ. The CDR3 has 15 amino acids. The CDR3 DNA sequence: TGCGCCAGCAGCTCCTCTAGCGGGAGGGTCCATGAGCAGTTCTTC. As protein: CASSSSSGRVHEQFF.

This sequence joins TRBV7-3 and TRBJ2-1; a possible D gene is TRBD2 (5 bases). The V gene's germline CDR1 is SGHTA and CDR2 FQGTGA. This CDR3 is 13 amino acids long. V lost 3 bases and J lost 8, with 11 bases in between. CDR3 sequence: CASSLEVWHEQFF. Here the CDR3 DNA reads TGTGCCAGCAGCTTGGAGGTGTGGCATGAGCAGTTCTTC. Combining the CDR3 with reference TRBV7-3 and TRBJ2-1 gives the whole variable domain GAGVSQTPSNKVTEKGKYVELRCDPISGHTALYWYRQSLGQGPEFLIYFQGTGAADDSGLPNDRFFAVRPEGSVSTLKIQRTERGDSAVYLCASSLEVWHEQFFGPGTRLTVL.

V is TRBV9 and J is TRBJ2-3, with no clear D. The CDR3 is 14 amino acids. Per the germline V gene, CDR1 is SGDLS and CDR2 is YYNGEE. V was pared by 3 bases and J by 0 bases, with 8 bases between. This CDR3 is CASSGTPSTDTQYF. The CDR3 coding sequence is TGTGCCAGCAGCGGCACTCCTAGCACAGATACGCAGTATTTT.

The V and J genes are TRBV30 and TRBJ1-5; the D gene is possibly TRBD1 (5 bases). The CDR3 spans 13 residues. Trimming left V 3 bases short and J 4 bases short, with 10 bases between. Germline-derived CDR1 and CDR2 are GTSNPN and SVGIG (reference sequence). This chain's CDR3 is CAWSPGKNQPQHF. Here the CDR3 DNA reads TGTGCCTGGAGCCCAGGGAAAAATCAGCCCCAGCATTTT.